The rows below give T cell receptor beta chains drawn from one sample of a study of CD8 T cells in Susac syndrome. TCRdb re-called the immunoSEQ multiplex PCR reads with MiXCR, one entry per CDR3 protein. The table includes 80,000 to 95,000 distinct CDR3 sequences, roughly 94% detected once. Sequencing used CD8+ T cells from PBMCs. Receptor source: a human donor with Susac syndrome. The CDR3 runs from the conserved cysteine through the conserved F or W. The D gene is left open where the match is weak. Clone size appears in some rows only: once, few, many, or a class for an expanded clone.

NA	TRBV28	TRBJ2-5	NA	TGTGCCAGCAGCTTCCGAGGACAGTTTCCCCAAGAGACCCAGTACTTC	CASSFRGQFPQETQYF
NA	TRBV11-3	TRBJ2-1	few	TGTGCCAGCAGCTTTAACTCAAGCTCCTACAATGAGCAGTTCTTC	CASSFNSSSYNEQFF
NA	TRBV20-1	TRBJ2-7	NA	TGCAGTGCTAGAGAGAGGGTGGGCTACGAGCAGTACTTC	CSARERVGYEQYF
NA	TRBV3-1	TRBJ1-4	NA	TGTGCCAGCAGCTCGGACGGTGTAAATGAAAAACTGTTTTTT	CASSSDGVNEKLFF
NA	TRBV4-3	TRBJ1-2	NA	TGCGCCAGCAGCCAAGAACTCCAGGCTAACTATGGCTACACCTTC	CASSQELQANYGYTF
NA	TRBV12-3/TRBV12-4	TRBJ1-1	NA	TGTGCCAGCAGTTTATCAGGGACTGAAGCTTTCTTT	CASSLSGTEAFF
NA	TRBV27	TRBJ1-2	NA	TGTGCCAGCAGTGAATCGCCTGGGGACGGGAACTATGGCTACACCTTC	CASSESPGDGNYGYTF
NA	TRBV24-1	TRBJ2-5	NA	TGTGCCACCACAGGGTGCCCGCAAGAGACCCAGTACTTC	CATTGCPQETQYF
NA	TRBV7-9	TRBJ2-5	NA	TGTGCCAGCAGCTTAGGGTCGGAGGAGACCCAGTACTTC	CASSLGSEETQYF
NA	TRBV7-8	TRBJ2-7	NA	TGTGCCAGCAGCTTCAGGACGGAGTTATACGAGCAGTACTTC	CASSFRTELYEQYF